This T cell receptor beta chain was recovered during a study of T-cell reconstitution after alpha-beta-depleted transplantation in children. Unique molecular identifiers were incorporated when the TCRbeta library was constructed. TCRdb ran MiXCR on the PCR reads and lists one entry per CDR3 protein. The sample has 440,000 or so distinct CDR3 sequences, over 40% seen once. Source: PBMCs, taken before TCRalphabeta/CD19-depleted stem cell transplant. This clonotype originated in a girl aged 2 to 9 with aplastic anemia, due to receive a stem cell transplant.

CDR3 residues: CASSLDKDRAPRNTEAFF. CDR3 coding DNA: TGTGCCAGCAGCTTAGATAAGGACAGGGCGCCTAGGAACACTGAAGCTTTCTTT. This chain joins TRBV11-2 and TRBJ1-1; 8 bases are a match to TRBD1. CDR1 and CDR2 (germline): SGHAT, FQNNGV. J gave up 1 base and V 0 bases, and 10 bases lay outside the gene matches. This CDR3 region has 18 residues.